One and the same sample provided the 25 T cell receptor beta chains below, sequenced in a study of T cell responses to AZD1222 COVID-19 vaccine. Only in-frame clones appear in the TCRdb table, and some are missing; sequencing was by immunoSEQ multiplex PCR. The sample lists some 96,000 clones, about 88% seen once, with roughly 2.8% in the top ten. This material consisted of peripheral blood, taken on day 0 of AZD1222 vaccination. All receptors come from an adult in good health.

The gene calls are TRBV28 and TRBJ1-1; tentatively, D is TRBD1 (6 bases). The CDR3 runs to 12 residues. V dropped 0 bases and J dropped 7 bases, with 6 bases sitting between them. Germline loops: CDR1 MDHEN, CDR2 SYDVKM. In DNA form, the CDR3 reads TGTGCCAGCAGTTTATGGACAGGTGAAGCTTTCTTT. Its protein is CASSLWTGEAFF.

The chain is built from TRBV24-1 and TRBJ1-5; the match to TRBD1 covers 7 bases. CDR1 and CDR2 (germline): KGHDR, SFDVKD. J was trimmed by 3 bases and V by 3 bases; bases with no gene match: 4. CDR3 length equals 15 residues. CDR3 bases: TGTGCCACCAGTGATGCGGGACAGATCAATCAGCCCCAGCATTTT. It encodes CATSDAGQINQPQHF.

The chain combines TRBV30 with TRBJ1-6; D not resolved. The V end was cut by 2 bases, the J end by 10 bases, with 18 bases between. The CDR3 is made up of 15 amino acids. Germline-derived CDR1 and CDR2 are GTSNPN and SVGIG (reference sequence). The CDR3 sequence: CAWSRENSRQSPLHF. DNA for the CDR3: TGTGCCTGGAGTAGGGAGAACAGCCGGCAATCACCCCTCCACTTT.

The chain links TRBV6-2 or TRBV6-3 to TRBJ2-3; no definite D call. This CDR3 has 11 residues. V lost 2 bases, J lost 5 bases, and 2 bases lay in between. Germline values: CDR1 MNHEY, CDR2 SVGEGT. CDR3 in amino acids: CASSYVDTQYF. DNA of the CDR3: TGTGCCAGCAGTTACGTAGATACGCAGTATTTT.

V and J are TRBV6-5 and TRBJ1-2; 9 bases are shared with TRBD1. This CDR3 contains 15 residues. In germline, CDR1 is MNHEY, CDR2 SVGAGI. J gave up 4 bases and V 7 bases, and 10 bases lay outside the gene matches. The CDR3, as DNA: TGTGCCAGCACCTCTACAGGGGGCGGTGGCTATGGCTACACCTTC. It encodes CASTSTGGGGYGYTF.

This sequence joins TRBV19 and TRBJ2-2, with D possibly TRBD1 on 6 matching bases. Germline assignment: CDR1 LNHDA and CDR2 SQIVND (reference sequence). Trimming stripped 4 bases from V and 5 bases from J, with 14 bases between. The CDR3 totals 15 residues. The CDR3 region is CASSTTGIGTGELFF. The CDR3 DNA follows: TGTGCCAGTAGTACCACAGGGATCGGTACCGGGGAGCTGTTTTTT.

The chain links TRBV19 to TRBJ2-1, with unresolved D. The germline V gene encodes CDR1 LNHDA and CDR2 SQIVND (reference sequence). V was pared by 2 bases and J by 5 bases, with 7 bases between. CDR3 length equals 13 residues. The CDR3, as DNA: TGTGCCAGTAGTATAATCAACAACAATGAGCAGTTCTTC. It is translated as CASSIINNNEQFF.

The V call is TRBV29-1, the J call TRBJ2-2; D might be TRBD1 (5 bases). The CDR3 spans 14 residues. CDR1 and CDR2 from the germline V gene are SQVTM and ANQGSEA. Trimming removed 4 bases at V and 2 bases at J, with 11 bases between. CDR3 residues: CSVGRTTNTGELFF. Here the CDR3 DNA reads TGCAGCGTTGGACGGACAACAAACACCGGGGAGCTGTTTTTT.

The V and J genes are TRBV10-3 and TRBJ1-2; the D is unclear. V was pared by 6 bases and J by 1 base, with 15 bases between. This CDR3 has 15 amino acids. In germline, CDR1 is ENHRY, CDR2 SYGVKD. The CDR3 coding sequence is TGTGCCATCAGGGCCCGGGGAGGGCATAACTATGGCTACACCTTC. This encodes CAIRARGGHNYGYTF.

V gene TRBV5-4 combines with J gene TRBJ1-1, with 7 bases lining up with TRBD1. Germline V gene sequence: CDR1 SGHNT, CDR2 YYREEE (reference sequence). The CDR3 contains 16 residues. With V trimmed by 5 bases and J by 0 bases, 10 bases remained unmatched. CDR3 sequence: CASSPQFDRVNTEAFF. In DNA, the CDR3 is TGTGCCAGCAGTCCTCAGTTCGACAGGGTGAACACTGAAGCTTTCTTT.

In DNA form, the CDR3 reads TGTGCCATCAGTGAGAGGCAGAACTATGGCTACACCTTC. Protein sequence: CAISERQNYGYTF. The gene calls are TRBV10-3 and TRBJ1-2; D is uncertain. The V gene lost 2 bases and the J gene lost 2 bases, with 6 bases spanning the gap. This CDR3 contains 13 residues. The germline gives CDR1 ENHRY, CDR2 SYGVKD.

This clone was counted once. J is TRBJ1-6 and V is TRBV6-1; 9 nucleotides line up with TRBD1. Looked up from germline, CDR1 is MNHNS and CDR2 is SASEGT. This CDR3 has 15 amino acids. With V trimmed by 3 bases and J by 9 bases, 6 bases remained unmatched. DNA for the CDR3: TGTGCCAGCAGTGAGATGACAGGGGGTTTTTCACCCCTCCACTTT. Its protein product is CASSEMTGGFSPLHF.

J is TRBJ1-2 and V is TRBV30; no firm D call. Germline assignment: CDR1 GTSNPN and CDR2 SVGIG (reference sequence). The CDR3 sequence is 15 residues long. Trimming took 2 bases from V and 4 from J, leaving 17 bases between them. CDR3 region: CAWSPPRNNLYGYTF. The CDR3 DNA sequence: TGTGCCTGGAGTCCCCCCAGGAACAACCTCTATGGCTACACCTTC.

Notes on this clone: Within the sample, other DNA sequences also encode this same CDR3. The chain is built from TRBV5-4 and TRBJ2-7, with 11 bases aligning to TRBD2. The V segment lost 0 bases and the J segment 1 base; nucleotides outside the gene matches: 0. The CDR3 has 15 residues. Germline V lookup: CDR1 SGHNT, CDR2 YYREEE (reference sequence). The CDR3 reads CASSLGLAGSYEQYF. In DNA, the CDR3 is TGTGCCAGCAGCTTGGGACTAGCGGGGTCCTACGAGCAGTACTTC.

The chain joins TRBV16 to TRBJ1-5; D is unclear. Germline assignment: CDR1 KGHSY and CDR2 FQNENV. Between the trimmed V and J ends, which lost 0 bases and 1 base, there was a span of 4 bases. CDR3 size: 14 residues. The CDR3 DNA is TGTGCCAGCAGCCAATCAGGGAGCAATCAGCCCCAGCATTTT. It encodes CASSQSGSNQPQHF.

V is TRBV24-1 and J is TRBJ1-2, with 7 positions matching TRBD1. V was clipped by 3 bases and J by 14 bases; unmatched bases: 8. In germline, CDR1 is KGHDR, CDR2 SFDVKD. The CDR3 has 12 residues. CDR3 coding DNA: TGTGCCACCAGTGATCCCGGGACAGAACAGACCTTC. This sequence encodes CATSDPGTEQTF.

This clone was counted once. The rearrangement uses TRBV2 and TRBJ1-5, with a tentative D call TRBD1 (6 bases). Germline-derived CDR1 and CDR2 are SNHLY and FYNNEI. This CDR3 spans 15 amino acids. Trimming stripped 4 bases from V and 4 bases from J, with 14 bases between. The CDR3 loop is CASSGGTGPNQPQHF. CDR3 bases: TGTGCCAGCAGTGGGGGAACAGGGCCAAATCAGCCCCAGCATTTT. Using reference TRBV2 and TRBJ1-5 for the parts outside the CDR3, the full variable domain is EPEVTQTPSHQVTQMGQEVILRCVPISNHLYFYWYRQILGQKVEFLVSFYNNEISEKSEIFDDQFSVERPDGSNFTLKIRSTKLEDSAMYFCASSGGTGPNQPQHFGDGTRLSIL.

The chain couples TRBV7-3 to TRBJ2-7; D is unclear. Trimming took 0 bases from V and 1 from J, leaving 4 bases between them. The CDR3 runs 13 residues. CDR1 SGHTA and CDR2 FQGTGA come from the germline V gene. The CDR3 protein is CASSLTPSYEQYF. In DNA, the CDR3 is TGTGCCAGCAGCTTAACCCCTTCCTACGAGCAGTACTTC.

V gene TRBV10-3 combines with J gene TRBJ2-7; D remains ambiguous. Per germline, CDR1 ENHRY and CDR2 SYGVKD. The CDR3 runs 13 residues. Trimming took off 0 bases at V and 12 bases at J, with 15 bases between the two ends. The CDR3 sequence is CAISESANELWYF. The CDR3, as DNA: TGTGCCATCAGTGAGTCCGCGAACGAGCTTTGGTACTTC.

V gene TRBV7-2 combines with J gene TRBJ1-6; 9 bases agree with TRBD1. The trim removed 4 bases at V and 9 bases at J, leaving 4 bases unmatched. CDR1 and CDR2 (germline): SGHTA, FQGNSA. This CDR3 region has 14 residues. The CDR3 DNA is TGTGCCAGCAGCTCAACAGGGGGCAGTTCACCCCTCCACTTT. This codes for CASSSTGGSSPLHF.

The V gene is TRBV6-5, the J gene TRBJ2-2, with a possible D match to TRBD2 (6 bases). Germline loops: CDR1 MNHEY, CDR2 SVGAGI. Trimming stripped 7 bases from V and 5 bases from J, with 17 bases between. The CDR3 extends over 15 amino acids. CDR3 sequence reads: CASTRTGGGTGELFF. CDR3 nucleotide sequence: TGTGCCAGCACTCGAACCGGGGGTGGAACCGGGGAGCTGTTTTTT.

This chain joins TRBV10-2 and TRBJ1-6; D may be TRBD1 (6 bases). Trimming shortened V by 3 bases and J by 7 bases, and 13 bases separated the two germline ends. This CDR3 comprises 15 residues. The germline V gene has CDR1 WSHSY and CDR2 SAAADI. The CDR3 loop is CASSDGQHENSPLHF. DNA for the CDR3: TGCGCCAGCAGTGACGGACAGCACGAGAATTCACCCCTCCACTTT.

J is TRBJ1-3 and V is TRBV11-2, with D hard to call. The CDR3 has 13 residues. Between the trimmed V and J ends, which lost 5 bases and 3 bases, there was a span of 8 bases. Germline V gives CDR1 SGHAT, CDR2 FQNNGV. The CDR3 DNA reads as TGTGCCAGCAGCCGCGACAATGGAAACACCATATATTTT. It codes for CASSRDNGNTIYF.

V gene TRBV19 combines with J gene TRBJ1-5, with unresolved D. Germline V CDR1 and CDR2: LNHDA, SQIVND (reference sequence). The V end was cut by 3 bases, the J end by 4 bases, with 16 bases between. CDR3 length equals 16 residues. CDR3 coding DNA: TGTGCCAGTAGTATCCTAACCGGACCGGAAAATCAGCCCCAGCATTTT. Translation: CASSILTGPENQPQHF.

With respect to this clone: The identical CDR3 is also encoded by other nucleotide sequences in the sample. The chain couples TRBV3-1 (or the pseudogene TRBV3-2) to TRBJ2-7; tentative D call: TRBD1 (5 bases). V lost 2 bases and J lost 4, with 6 bases in between. The CDR3 sequence is 12 residues long. Germline assignment: CDR1 LGHDT and CDR2 YNNKEL (reference sequence). The CDR3 DNA reads as TGTGCCAGCAGCCAACAGGGTTACGAGCAGTACTTC. Its translation is CASSQQGYEQYF.